This is a list of T cell receptor beta chains from one sample in a study of blood T cells in healthy people across ages. Via MiXCR, TCRdb re-called the 5' RACE reads, giving one row per CDR3 protein. This table has some 710,000 distinct CDR3 sequences, around half appearing once. The sequenced sample was blood. These receptors were obtained from an elderly man in good health. The CDR3 runs from the conserved cysteine through the conserved F or W. A D gene is named only where the DNA matches it firmly. Where a row states a size, it is once, few, many or the class of an expanded clone; other rows omit it.

D gene: TRBD1
V gene: TRBV20-1
clone size: -
J gene: TRBJ2-5
CDR3 protein: CSAREGTAYQETQYF
CDR3 DNA: TGCAGTGCTAGAGAGGGGACAGCCTACCAAGAGACCCAGTACTTC

D gene: -
V gene: TRBV15
clone size: -
J gene: TRBJ2-1
CDR3 protein: CATSRGGRGPYNEQFF
CDR3 DNA: TGTGCCACCAGCAGAGGTGGGAGGGGGCCTTACAATGAGCAGTTCTTC

D gene: -
V gene: TRBV11-1
clone size: -
J gene: TRBJ2-7
CDR3 protein: CASSFQGGHEQYF
CDR3 DNA: TGTGCCAGCAGCTTCCAGGGAGGCCACGAGCAGTACTTC

D gene: TRBD1
V gene: TRBV28
clone size: -
J gene: TRBJ2-1
CDR3 protein: CASRYPRDRASNEQFF
CDR3 DNA: TGTGCCAGCAGATACCCACGGGACAGGGCTTCAAATGAGCAGTTCTTC

D gene: TRBD2
V gene: TRBV7-6
clone size: -
J gene: TRBJ2-7
CDR3 protein: CASSSPGLAGVGYEQYF
CDR3 DNA: TGTGCCAGCAGCTCTCCGGGACTAGCGGGAGTCGGGTACGAGCAGTACTTC

D gene: TRBD1
V gene: TRBV27
clone size: few
J gene: TRBJ2-1
CDR3 protein: CASSLRVTGADNEQFF
CDR3 DNA: TGTGCCAGCAGTTTAAGAGTGACAGGGGCGGACAATGAGCAGTTCTTC

D gene: TRBD2
V gene: TRBV10-3
clone size: few
J gene: TRBJ2-7
CDR3 protein: CAIRDPTSGRHYEQYF
CDR3 DNA: TGTGCCATCAGGGACCCGACTAGCGGGAGGCACTACGAGCAGTACTTC

D gene: TRBD1
V gene: TRBV12-3/TRBV12-4
clone size: few
J gene: TRBJ2-7
CDR3 protein: CASSLVGTGDAFRYF
CDR3 DNA: TGTGCCAGCAGTCTCGTCGGGACAGGGGATGCGTTTCGGTACTTC

D gene: -
V gene: TRBV6-5
clone size: -
J gene: TRBJ1-6
CDR3 protein: CASQTTKSPLHF
CDR3 DNA: TGTGCGAGCCAAACGACAAAGTCACCCCTCCACTTT

D gene: -
V gene: TRBV28
clone size: few
J gene: TRBJ1-1
CDR3 protein: CASRYRPSTEAFF
CDR3 DNA: TGTGCCAGCAGGTACCGGCCGAGCACTGAAGCTTTCTTT

D gene: -
V gene: TRBV30
clone size: many
J gene: TRBJ2-7
CDR3 protein: CAWSPGPTEQYF
CDR3 DNA: TGTGCCTGGAGTCCGGGACCCACGGAGCAGTACTTC

D gene: TRBD2
V gene: TRBV20-1
clone size: -
J gene: TRBJ2-2
CDR3 protein: CGARPGTSVPGGELFF
CDR3 DNA: TGCGGTGCTAGACCCGGGACTAGCGTTCCTGGCGGGGAGCTGTTTTTT

D gene: TRBD2
V gene: TRBV15
clone size: many
J gene: TRBJ2-1
CDR3 protein: CATKVRREGVYNEQFF
CDR3 DNA: TGTGCCACCAAGGTTAGGCGGGAGGGCGTCTACAATGAGCAGTTCTTC

D gene: -
V gene: TRBV27
clone size: few
J gene: TRBJ1-1
CDR3 protein: CASSLTQGRAFF
CDR3 DNA: TGTGCCAGCAGTTTAACGCAGGGCAGGGCTTTCTTT

D gene: TRBD1
V gene: TRBV6-5
clone size: -
J gene: TRBJ2-3
CDR3 protein: CASSSRWDRGTDTQYF
CDR3 DNA: TGTGCCAGCAGTTCTCGATGGGACAGGGGGACCGATACGCAGTATTTT

D gene: -
V gene: TRBV28
clone size: -
J gene: TRBJ2-7
CDR3 protein: CASTLWQGSSYEQYF
CDR3 DNA: TGTGCCAGCACCCTTTGGCAGGGGAGCTCCTACGAGCAGTACTTC

D gene: TRBD2
V gene: TRBV9
clone size: -
J gene: TRBJ2-5
CDR3 protein: CASSVVASGGVYNEQYF
CDR3 DNA: TGTGCCAGCAGCGTAGTGGCTAGCGGGGGAGTGTACAATGAGCAGTACTTC

D gene: -
V gene: TRBV7-9
clone size: -
J gene: TRBJ2-7
CDR3 protein: CASSLGQSLMYEQYF
CDR3 DNA: TGTGCCAGCAGCTTAGGTCAGAGCCTTATGTACGAGCAGTACTTC

D gene: -
V gene: TRBV29-1
clone size: -
J gene: TRBJ2-7
CDR3 protein: CSVEGRGDYEQYF
CDR3 DNA: TGCAGCGTTGAAGGCAGGGGAGACTACGAGCAGTACTTC

D gene: -
V gene: TRBV20-1
clone size: -
J gene: TRBJ2-7
CDR3 protein: CSARGAVREQYF
CDR3 DNA: TGCAGTGCTAGAGGAGCGGTACGGGAGCAGTACTTC

D gene: TRBD2
V gene: TRBV20-1
clone size: many
J gene: TRBJ2-7
CDR3 protein: CSARDSGAVREQYF
CDR3 DNA: TGCAGTGCTAGAGATAGCGGGGCCGTCAGAGAGCAGTACTTC

D gene: TRBD2
V gene: TRBV30
clone size: -
J gene: TRBJ2-1
CDR3 protein: CAWSKASGIFAQFF
CDR3 DNA: TGTGCCTGGAGTAAAGCTAGCGGGATATTCGCGCAGTTCTTC

D gene: TRBD1
V gene: TRBV29-1
clone size: -
J gene: TRBJ2-7
CDR3 protein: CSVSRGRGDEQYF
CDR3 DNA: TGCAGCGTCTCCAGGGGGCGAGGCGACGAGCAGTACTTC

D gene: TRBD2
V gene: TRBV20-1
clone size: -
J gene: TRBJ2-3
CDR3 protein: CSARDQLAGGTDTQYF
CDR3 DNA: TGCAGTGCTAGAGATCAACTAGCGGGGGGCACAGATACGCAGTATTTT

D gene: -
V gene: TRBV11-1
clone size: many
J gene: TRBJ2-6
CDR3 protein: CATKDSGANVLTF
CDR3 DNA: TGTGCCACAAAAGACTCTGGGGCCAACGTCCTGACTTTC

D gene: TRBD1
V gene: TRBV29-1
clone size: once
J gene: TRBJ2-7
CDR3 protein: CSVSGGEQYF
CDR3 DNA: TGCAGCGTGTCAGGGGGCGAGCAGTACTTC

D gene: -
V gene: TRBV5-1
clone size: few
J gene: TRBJ2-5
CDR3 protein: CASSTGLQLETQYF
CDR3 DNA: TGCGCCAGCAGCACGGGACTTCAACTGGAGACCCAGTACTTC

D gene: -
V gene: TRBV18
clone size: -
J gene: TRBJ2-1
CDR3 protein: CASSPVQGNEQFF
CDR3 DNA: TGTGCCAGCTCACCCGTACAGGGCAATGAGCAGTTCTTC

D gene: -
V gene: TRBV4-3
clone size: -
J gene: TRBJ2-5
CDR3 protein: CASSQDPRGLRETQYF
CDR3 DNA: TGCGCCAGCAGCCAGGATCCCCGGGGTCTTAGAGAGACCCAGTACTTC

D gene: -
V gene: TRBV5-4
clone size: few
J gene: TRBJ2-7
CDR3 protein: CASSPRDRSYEQYF
CDR3 DNA: TGTGCCAGCAGCCCCCGGGACCGTTCCTACGAGCAGTACTTC